The 27 T cell receptor beta chains below come from one sample, sequenced in a study of T cells after yellow fever vaccination. TCRdb independently ran MiXCR on the 5' RACE reads; one entry per CDR3 protein. The sample has 300,000 to 350,000 distinct CDR3 sequences; roughly 8.4% are singletons. Sequencing was performed on PBMCs, taken roughly seven weeks after the first yellow fever vaccination. These TCRs come from a young man who received the YFV17D yellow fever vaccine.

The chain recombines TRBV5-1 with TRBJ1-2; possibly TRBD1 for D (5 bases). The CDR3 length is 17 residues. Germline V gene sequence: CDR1 SGHRS, CDR2 YFSETQ. Deletions cut 3 bases from V and 4 bases from J, with 22 bases between. CDR3 residues: CASSSPSAGTGGYGYTF. Written as DNA, the CDR3 is TGCGCCAGCAGCTCCCCCTCGGCAGGGACGGGGGGCTATGGCTACACCTTC.

CDR3 nucleotides: TGTGCCACTGATCCGGGACAGGTTTTGAATGAGCAGTTCTTC. Translating gives CATDPGQVLNEQFF. The chain is built from TRBV2 and TRBJ2-1; 8 bases are a match to TRBD1. The CDR3 is made up of 14 amino acids. Losses at the gene ends were 10 bases for V and 7 bases for J; bases not matched to a gene: 12. Germline lookup yields CDR1 SNHLY and CDR2 FYNNEI. Complete variable domain (other parts from reference TRBV2 and TRBJ2-1): EPEVTQTPSHQVTQMGQEVILRCVPISNHLYFYWYRQILGQKVEFLVSFYNNEISEKSEIFDDQFSVERPDGSNFTLKIRSTKLEDSAMYFCATDPGQVLNEQFFGPGTRLTVL.

V is TRBV20-1 and J is TRBJ2-5; possible D gene TRBD2, 6 bases. The germline CDR1 and CDR2 sequences are DFQATT and SNEGSKA (reference sequence). The V end lost 3 bases, the J end lost 4 bases, and 12 bases lay between the germline ends. The CDR3 has 13 residues. The CDR3 DNA is TGCAGTGCTAGTCCCGGGACTCCAGAGACCCAGTACTTC. This encodes CSASPGTPETQYF.

This clonotype was found a few times. V is TRBV7-2 and J is TRBJ2-7; weak D call: TRBD1 (6 bases). Trimming took 3 bases from V and 4 from J, leaving 10 bases between them. Per the germline V gene, CDR1 is SGHTA and CDR2 is FQGNSA. The CDR3 is made up of 13 amino acids. In DNA, the CDR3 is TGTGCCAGCAGCTTTGGACAGCATTACGAGCAGTACTTC. Its translation is CASSFGQHYEQYF. The full variable domain, with the rest looked up from reference TRBV7-2 and TRBJ2-7, is GAGVSQSPSNKVTEKGKDVELRCDPISGHTALYWYRQSLGQGLEFLIYFQGNSAPDKSGLPSDRFSAERTGGSVSTLTIQRTQQEDSAVYLCASSFGQHYEQYFGPGTRLTVT.

The chain combines TRBV5-1 with TRBJ2-5; D gene unclear. Germline V lookup: CDR1 SGHRS, CDR2 YFSETQ. V shed 0 bases and J shed 1 base, with 13 bases lying between them. The CDR3 totals 16 residues. In DNA, the CDR3 is TGCGCCAGCAGCTTGGACGCTTCGCGTCCCCAAGAGACCCAGTACTTC. Amino acids: CASSLDASRPQETQYF.

The sample holds many counts of this clonotype. The V and J genes are TRBV20-1 and TRBJ2-4; D unresolved. Trimming pared 4 bases from V and 0 bases from J, leaving 7 bases between. Per the germline V gene, CDR1 is DFQATT and CDR2 is SNEGSKA (reference sequence). This CDR3 is 13 amino acids long. The CDR3 coding sequence is TGCAGTGCTACGGCGCTAGCCAAAAACATTCAGTACTTC. It specifies CSATALAKNIQYF.

V and J are TRBV12-3 or TRBV12-4 and TRBJ2-1; 13 bases fit TRBD2. The junction had 8 bases not matched to a gene; V was cut back by 6 bases and J by 12 bases. The CDR3 extends over 14 amino acids. The CDR3 nucleotides read TGTGCCAGCAGGCGGGGACTAGCGGGGATCAGGCAGTTCTTC. This codes for CASRRGLAGIRQFF.

This sequence joins TRBV5-4 and TRBJ2-3, with D possibly being TRBD2 (5 bases). Germline V gene lookup returns CDR1 SGHNT and CDR2 YYREEE (reference sequence). The ends were cut back, 10 bases at V and 0 bases at J, with 9 bases in the middle. The CDR3 covers 12 residues. The CDR3 DNA sequence: TGTGCCGGCGGGTCTAGCACAGATACGCAGTATTTT. It is translated as CAGGSSTDTQYF.

This clonotype was counted ten times or more. This chain links TRBV7-9 with TRBJ1-5, with D possibly matching TRBD1 (5 bases). CDR1 is SEHNR and CDR2 is FQNEAQ in the germline V gene (reference sequence). V was pared by 3 bases and J by 8 bases, with 11 bases between. The CDR3 contains 13 residues. The DNA of the CDR3 is TGTGCCAGCAGCTTCGGGGGTTTGGAGCCCCAGCATTTT. This translates into CASSFGGLEPQHF.

V and J are TRBV12-3 or TRBV12-4 and TRBJ2-3; D is undetermined. Deletions cut 6 bases from V and 2 bases from J, with 15 bases between. The CDR3 has 15 amino acids. The CDR3 DNA sequence: TGTGCCAGCAGGCCACCGTCCGGCTACACAGATACGCAGTATTTT. Translation: CASRPPSGYTDTQYF.

The genes are TRBV7-3 and TRBJ2-3; possibly TRBD1 for D (6 bases). The V gene lost 2 bases and the J gene lost 5 bases, with 11 bases spanning the gap. CDR1 is SGHTA, CDR2 FQGTGA, per germline. CDR3 length: 14 residues. The CDR3: CASSLEGERDTQYF. For the CDR3, the DNA is TGTGCCAGCAGCTTAGAGGGGGAGAGAGATACGCAGTATTTT. Filled out from reference TRBV7-3 and TRBJ2-3, the complete variable domain reads GAGVSQTPSNKVTEKGKYVELRCDPISGHTALYWYRQSLGQGPEFLIYFQGTGAADDSGLPNDRFFAVRPEGSVSTLKIQRTERGDSAVYLCASSLEGERDTQYFGPGTRLTVL.

There are a few counts of this clonotype. This rearrangement joins TRBV20-1 to TRBJ2-7; 10 bases line up with TRBD1. The germline gives CDR1 DFQATT, CDR2 SNEGSKA (reference sequence). CDR3 length equals 12 residues. The trim removed 4 bases at V and 12 bases at J, leaving 9 bases unmatched. The CDR3 DNA is TGCAGTGCTACCGCCCCGGACAGGGGGTTGTACGTC. This gives the protein CSATAPDRGLYV.

This clonotype appeared a few times. The genes are TRBV5-1 and TRBJ2-3; D is possibly TRBD1 (6 bases). Germline CDR1 is SGHRS and CDR2 is YFSETQ. The CDR3 is made up of 16 amino acids. Trimming took off 2 bases at V and 0 bases at J, with 13 bases between the two ends. CDR3 protein: CASSLANTGSTDTQYF. CDR3 bases: TGCGCCAGCAGCTTAGCAAATACAGGGAGCACAGATACGCAGTATTTT.

This clonotype turned up a few times. V and J are TRBV4-3 and TRBJ2-3; D unclear. Germline V lookup: CDR1 LGHNA, CDR2 YSLEER. The V end lost 4 bases, the J end lost 2 bases, and 13 bases lay between the germline ends. There are 15 residues in the CDR3. For the CDR3, the DNA is TGCGCCAGCAGCCCCCAGTATAGGGACACAGATACGCAGTATTTT. This sequence encodes CASSPQYRDTDTQYF.

This chain links TRBV7-2 with TRBJ2-7; D might be TRBD1 (8 bases). Germline loops: CDR1 SGHTA, CDR2 FQGNSA. V lost 1 base and J lost 4, with 14 bases in between. The CDR3 has 15 residues. The CDR3 sequence is CASSLVTGGGYEQYF. The CDR3 DNA sequence: TGTGCCAGCAGCTTAGTTACAGGGGGGGGGTACGAGCAGTACTTC. The full variable domain, with the rest looked up from reference TRBV7-2 and TRBJ2-7, is GAGVSQSPSNKVTEKGKDVELRCDPISGHTALYWYRQSLGQGLEFLIYFQGNSAPDKSGLPSDRFSAERTGGSVSTLTIQRTQQEDSAVYLCASSLVTGGGYEQYFGPGTRLTVT.

The chain carries TRBV12-3 or TRBV12-4 and TRBJ2-1; 12 nucleotides agree with TRBD2. The CDR3 contains 16 residues. J lost 10 bases, V lost 6 bases, and 13 bases had no gene match. The CDR3 bases are TGTGCCAGCAGCAAGGGGCTAGCGGGGGGGAATGGCGAGCAGTTCTTC. This translates into CASSKGLAGGNGEQFF.

This chain uses TRBV7-2 with TRBJ2-5; no clear D gene. Trimming took 2 bases from V and 7 from J, leaving 5 bases between them. This CDR3 spans 11 amino acids. Germline V CDR1 and CDR2: SGHTA, FQGNSA. CDR3 in DNA: TGTGCCAGCAGCTTAACCGGGACCCAGTACTTC. Residues: CASSLTGTQYF.

The genes are TRBV11-2 and TRBJ2-5; D unresolved. The CDR3 runs to 12 residues. Trimming shortened V by 5 bases and J by 4 bases, and 8 bases separated the two germline ends. The germline CDR1 and CDR2 sequences are SGHAT and FQNNGV. CDR3 DNA sequence: TGTGCCAGCAGCCCAGAACTAGAGACCCAGTACTTC. It is translated as CASSPELETQYF.

This clonotype occurred many times. The gene calls are TRBV12-3 or TRBV12-4 and TRBJ1-2, with a weak D call TRBD1 (6 bases). With 6 bases removed from V and 4 bases from J, the gap between germline ends came to 15 bases. This CDR3 spans 14 amino acids. The CDR3 sequence is CASRNTGIGYGYTF. CDR3 in DNA: TGTGCCAGCAGAAATACAGGGATAGGCTATGGCTACACCTTC.

This clonotype has just a few counts. V gene TRBV25-1 combines with J gene TRBJ1-6; no reliable D call. The V end lost 4 bases, the J end lost 4 bases, and 11 bases lay between the germline ends. Germline V gene lookup returns CDR1 MGHDK and CDR2 SYGVNS. This CDR3 has 15 amino acids. The CDR3 spells CASSVGPGYNSPLHF. The CDR3 coding sequence is TGTGCCAGCAGTGTAGGACCGGGATATAATTCACCCCTCCACTTT.

This clonotype was detected a few times. V and J are TRBV20-1 and TRBJ2-7, with D unclear. Germline CDR1 and CDR2: DFQATT and SNEGSKA (reference sequence). The CDR3 length is 13 residues. V dropped 2 bases and J dropped 2 bases, with 10 bases sitting between them. This CDR3 reads CSARSVLAYEQYF. DNA of the CDR3: TGCAGTGCTAGATCCGTCCTGGCCTACGAGCAGTACTTC.

This clonotype was observed a handful of times. This chain uses TRBV12-3 or TRBV12-4 with TRBJ2-1, with 10 positions matching TRBD2. J lost 4 bases, V lost 9 bases, and 3 bases had no gene match. This CDR3 spans 13 amino acids. CDR3 in DNA: TGTGCCAGACTAGCGGGGCTTTACAATGAGCAGTTCTTC. This codes for CARLAGLYNEQFF.

The chain has TRBV7-2 and TRBJ2-7, with 8 bases that match TRBD1. Looked up from germline, CDR1 is SGHTA and CDR2 is FQGNSA. The trim removed 1 base at V and 2 bases at J, leaving 4 bases unmatched. The CDR3 spans 15 residues. The CDR3 protein is CASSLGDRRPYEQYF. CDR3 nucleotide sequence: TGTGCCAGCAGCTTAGGGGACAGGCGACCCTACGAGCAGTACTTC.

This clonotype was detected only a few times. This chain connects TRBV20-1 to TRBJ1-1; a possible D gene is TRBD1 (5 bases). With 5 bases removed from V and 6 bases from J, the gap between germline ends came to 16 bases. Germline CDR1 reads DFQATT; CDR2 reads SNEGSKA (reference sequence). The CDR3 sequence is 13 residues long. CDR3 in DNA: TGCAGTGCTTTCTCGGACGGGGGTGCTGAAGCTTTCTTT. Its protein is CSAFSDGGAEAFF.

This clonotype was recorded a few times. V is TRBV5-1 and J is TRBJ2-1; perhaps TRBD1 as D (6 bases). Trimming pared 4 bases from V and 3 bases from J, leaving 11 bases between. Germline V gene lookup returns CDR1 SGHRS and CDR2 YFSETQ. The CDR3 is 14 amino acids. The CDR3 sequence is CASSQGQNYNEQFF. CDR3 DNA sequence: TGCGCCAGCAGCCAAGGACAGAACTACAATGAGCAGTTCTTC.

The CDR3: CASSYGLLAGGTQYV. As DNA, the CDR3 is TGTGCCAGCAGCTACGGATTATTGGCGGGGGGAACGCAGTACGTC. The chain links TRBV5-5 to TRBJ2-7; TRBD2 aligns across 8 bases. CDR3 length: 15 residues. V shed 3 bases, J shed 9 bases, and the junction held 14 bases outside the gene matches. Germline CDR1 reads SGHKS; CDR2 reads YYEKEE (reference sequence).

This clonotype was seen only a few times. Written as DNA, the CDR3 is TGTGCCACCAGCCTCTCATGGCCGGAGCACTCACCCCTCCACTTT. It translates to CATSLSWPEHSPLHF. J is TRBJ1-6 and V is TRBV15, with D unclear. The ends were cut back, 5 bases at V and 10 bases at J, with 18 bases in the middle. This CDR3 comprises 15 residues. The germline gives CDR1 LNHNV, CDR2 YYDKDF (reference sequence).